A single sample is the source of the 13 T cell receptor beta chains below, sequenced in a study of T cell responses to AZD1222 COVID-19 vaccine. Profiled with immunoSEQ multiplex PCR; TCRdb holds only in-frame clones, not every one. The repertoire holds roughly 100,000 clones, with 85% to 90% as singletons. The material sequenced was peripheral blood, taken on day 0 of AZD1222 vaccination. These receptors all come from an adult in good health.

The chain is built from TRBV5-1 and TRBJ2-3; 12 nucleotides align to TRBD2. J was trimmed by 0 bases and V by 3 bases; bases with no gene match: 5. This CDR3 comprises 17 residues. The germline CDR1 and CDR2 sequences are SGHRS and YFSETQ. The CDR3 sequence is CASSYGLAGPSTDTQYF. CDR3 coding DNA: TGCGCCAGCAGCTACGGACTAGCGGGGCCTAGCACAGATACGCAGTATTTT.

The chain couples TRBV10-3 to TRBJ2-7, with 7 bases aligning to TRBD2. The V segment lost 10 bases and the J segment 2 bases; nucleotides outside the gene matches: 8. The CDR3 sequence is 13 residues long. Germline values: CDR1 ENHRY, CDR2 SYGVKD. CDR3 amino acids: CASTRDYAYEQYF. The CDR3 bases are TGTGCCAGCACGAGGGACTACGCCTACGAGCAGTACTTC.

V gene TRBV5-4 combines with J gene TRBJ2-5; D is perhaps TRBD2 (5 bases). From germline, CDR1 is SGHNT and CDR2 YYREEE (reference sequence). This CDR3 is 14 amino acids long. Trimming stripped 5 bases from V and 2 bases from J, with 13 bases between. This chain's CDR3 is CASSLSGSQETQYF. The CDR3 DNA reads as TGTGCCAGCAGTCTTTCGGGGAGTCAAGAGACCCAGTACTTC.

The chain combines TRBV7-9 with TRBJ2-1; D call uncertain. CDR1 is SEHNR, CDR2 FQNEAQ, per germline (reference sequence). Trimming removed 4 bases at V and 2 bases at J, with 12 bases between. The CDR3 has 15 amino acids. CDR3 DNA sequence: TGTGCCAGCAGCTCGGACGTGACAACCTACAATGAGCAGTTCTTC. Translated: CASSSDVTTYNEQFF. The variable domain in full, with the rest retrieved from reference TRBV7-9 and TRBJ2-1, is DTGVSQNPRHKITKRGQNVTFRCDPISEHNRLYWYRQTLGQGPEFLTYFQNEAQLEKSRLLSDRFSAERPKGSFSTLEIQRTEQGDSAMYLCASSSDVTTYNEQFFGPGTRLTVL.

The chain employs TRBV7-6 and TRBJ1-1; no definite D call. This CDR3 region has 13 residues. V lost 1 base and J 1 base, leaving 4 bases between the germline ends. Germline loops: CDR1 SGHVS, CDR2 FNYEAQ. The CDR3, as DNA: TGTGCCAGCAGCTTAGAACCGAACACTGAAGCTTTCTTT. It translates to CASSLEPNTEAFF.

This chain joins TRBV20-1 and TRBJ2-1; 8 bases map to TRBD2. There are 11 residues in the CDR3. Germline-derived CDR1 and CDR2 are DFQATT and SNEGSKA (reference sequence). This chain's CDR3 is CKGRGDNEQFF. The CDR3 bases are TGCAAAGGGCGGGGGGACAATGAGCAGTTCTTC.

The V gene is TRBV7-9, the J gene TRBJ2-2; D gene unclear. Germline V CDR1 and CDR2: SEHNR, FQNEAQ (reference sequence). This CDR3 has 13 residues. V lost 0 bases and J lost 3, with 2 bases in between. CDR3 DNA: TGTGCCAGCAGCTTAGCCTACACCGGGGAGCTGTTTTTT. Its translation: CASSLAYTGELFF.

The V call is TRBV4-2, the J call TRBJ2-3; 7 bases map to TRBD2. Trimming at V came to 4 bases and at J to 2 bases, leaving 3 bases not matched to a gene. Germline V gives CDR1 LGHNA, CDR2 YNFKEQ. The length of the CDR3 is 14 residues. The CDR3: CASSRGGDTDTQYF. DNA for the CDR3: TGTGCCAGCAGCCGGGGGGGGGACACAGATACGCAGTATTTT.

J is TRBJ2-2 and V is TRBV5-6; D might be TRBD1 (5 bases). V lost 4 bases and J 8 bases, leaving 15 bases between the germline ends. The CDR3 runs to 14 residues. The germline CDR1 and CDR2 sequences are SGHDT and YYEEEE. CDR3 sequence reads: CASSTTGLTGELFF. The CDR3 nucleotides are TGTGCCAGCAGCACAACAGGTTTGACTGGGGAGCTGTTTTTT.

The chain combines TRBV5-1 with TRBJ2-7, with D unclear. The V gene lost 3 bases and the J gene lost 6 bases, with 13 bases spanning the gap. CDR1 is SGHRS and CDR2 is YFSETQ in the germline V gene. The length of the CDR3 is 13 residues. The CDR3 region has the DNA TGCGCCAGCAGCTACCGCGACAAAGGCGAGCAGTACTTC. As protein: CASSYRDKGEQYF.

This clone is a singleton in its sample. The rearrangement links TRBV7-6 to TRBJ2-1; D is undetermined. Trimming cost V 6 bases and J 10 bases, with 10 bases left between them. Germline V lookup: CDR1 SGHVS, CDR2 FNYEAQ. The CDR3 contains 11 residues. CDR3 bases: TGTGCCAGCAGTTCTAGTCTGGAGCAGTTCTTC. Translated: CASSSSLEQFF.

This clone was observed a few times. The chain links TRBV3-1 (or the pseudogene TRBV3-2) to TRBJ2-7; either TRBD1 or TRBD2 may fit D (6 bases each). From germline, CDR1 is LGHDT and CDR2 YNNKEL (reference sequence). There are 14 residues in the CDR3. The V end lost 6 bases, the J end lost 1 base, and 13 bases lay between the germline ends. CDR3 bases: TGTGCCAGCAGACCCCGGGGGCCGTCCTACGAGCAGTACTTC. Translation: CASRPRGPSYEQYF.

The rearrangement links TRBV24-1 to TRBJ2-3, with a possible D match to TRBD1 (7 bases). Germline lookup yields CDR1 KGHDR and CDR2 SFDVKD. This CDR3 contains 15 residues. V was clipped by 3 bases and J by 7 bases, with 16 bases between them. Written as DNA, the CDR3 is TGTGCCACCAGTGATCTGGCGGGACAGCCCCATACGCAGTATTTT. Its translation is CATSDLAGQPHTQYF.